This TCR beta chain was obtained from a study of shared clonotypes between healthy human individuals. Recent vaccinations or acute infections were absent in the healthy HIV-negative adult donors. V dropped 6 bases and J dropped 6; count of bases not matched to a gene: 6. Germline V gene data show CDR1 as MNHNY and CDR2 as SVGAGI (reference sequence). The CDR3 loop spans 13 amino acids. The count of this clone is one. Sequenced by immunoSEQ multiplex PCR; TCRdb stores in-frame clones only, minus some. This sample has nearly 1,000,000 clones; approximately 80% occur once, and the top ten carry 1.5%. Sequencing was carried out using memory CD4+ T cells sorted from blood. This sample's subset: CD45RA-negative fraction. The chain couples TRBV6-6 to TRBJ1-2; TRBD1 matches at 8 bases. This receptor was taken from a man aged 18 to 29 in good health. The CDR3 reads CASRRTGTDGYTF. CDR3 in DNA: TGTGCCAGCAGACGGACAGGGACAGATGGCTACACCTTC.